These 26 T cell receptor beta chains came from one sample sequenced in a study of shared clonotypes between healthy human individuals. Sequencing used immunoSEQ multiplex PCR; TCRdb keeps in-frame clones, though not all of them. The data contain around 2.5 million clones, more than 85% of them seen just once; the ten biggest clones take up more than 0.35%. Sequencing was performed on naive CD4+ T cells from PBMCs. The subset: CD45RA+ positively selected. These receptors were taken from a man in his late teens or twenties in good health. Some clones in this sample may be carry-over from other donors' samples.

The rearrangement links TRBV7-9 to TRBJ1-1, with no clear D. In germline, CDR1 is SEHNR, CDR2 FQNEAQ (reference sequence). This CDR3 is 15 amino acids long. V lost 2 bases to trimming and J lost 1 base, with 11 bases between them. DNA of the CDR3: TGTGCCAGCAGCTTATTAATTCCCGGGAACACTGAAGCTTTCTTT. It specifies CASSLLIPGNTEAFF.

The CDR3 spells CASSMLQNTGELFF. CDR3 nucleotides: TGTGCCAGCAGCATGCTACAGAACACCGGGGAGCTGTTTTTT. V is TRBV6-1 and J is TRBJ2-2; D uncertain. V was trimmed by 6 bases and J by 1 base, leaving 9 bases between them. There are 14 residues in the CDR3. Germline-derived CDR1 and CDR2 are MNHNS and SASEGT.

The V and J genes are TRBV27 and TRBJ2-5; D gene unclear. Trimming took off 5 bases at V and 5 bases at J, with 12 bases between the two ends. This CDR3 is built from 13 residues. CDR1 and CDR2 from the germline V gene are MNHEY and SMNVEV (reference sequence). The chain's CDR3 is CASSPTIWETQYF. CDR3 nucleotides: TGTGCCAGCAGTCCCACGATTTGGGAGACCCAGTACTTC.

The chain has TRBV2 and TRBJ2-1, with 8 bases aligning to TRBD1. Germline CDR1 and CDR2: SNHLY and FYNNEI. The CDR3 consists of 16 residues. V gave up 3 bases and J gave up 12 bases; unmatched junction bases: 16. Written as DNA, the CDR3 is TGTGCCAGCAGTGACCCCGGACAGGGCCAATCATTCGGGCAGTTCTTC. The encoded protein is CASSDPGQGQSFGQFF.

V gene TRBV18 combines with J gene TRBJ1-2, with a tentative D call TRBD1 (6 bases). CDR1 is KGHSH and CDR2 is LQKENI in the germline V gene. Trimming removed 5 bases from V and 2 bases from J, with 9 bases in between. CDR3 length: 13 amino acids. CDR3 in amino acids: CASSAGGNYGYTF. The CDR3 coding sequence is TGTGCCAGCTCAGCGGGGGGCAACTATGGCTACACCTTC.

This clone was seen just once. The chain carries TRBV30 and TRBJ1-3; unclear D gene. V was clipped by 5 bases and J by 0 bases, with 17 bases between them. The CDR3 contains 16 residues. Germline V gene lookup returns CDR1 GTSNPN and CDR2 SVGIG (reference sequence). CDR3 bases: TGTGCCTGGGCACCTGAGAGACCGCTCTCTGGAAACACCATATATTTT. Protein sequence: CAWAPERPLSGNTIYF.

The chain uses TRBV9 and TRBJ2-7, with D possibly TRBD1 on 5 matching bases. The CDR3 has 15 amino acids. V gave up 0 bases and J gave up 2 bases, with 12 bases separating them. Per germline, CDR1 SGDLS and CDR2 YYNGEE. The CDR3 nucleotides read TGTGCCAGCAGCGTAGGAGACAGTATTACCTACGAGCAGTACTTC. The encoded protein is CASSVGDSITYEQYF.

J is TRBJ2-1 and V is TRBV5-8; 7 bases map to TRBD2. Germline-derived CDR1 and CDR2 are SGHTS and YDEGEE. The V gene end was trimmed by 3 bases and the J gene end by 6 bases; junction bases not matched to a gene: 9. The CDR3 contains 15 residues. CDR3 region: CASSYGRPRSNEQFF. CDR3 in DNA: TGTGCCAGCAGCTACGGGAGGCCCAGGAGCAATGAGCAGTTCTTC. The whole variable domain, filled in from reference TRBV5-8 and TRBJ2-1, reads EAGVTQSPTHLIKTRGQQATLRCSPISGHTSVYWYQQALGLGLQFLLWYDEGEERNRGNFPPRFSGRQFPNYSSELNVNALELEDSALYLCASSYGRPRSNEQFFGPGTRLTVL.

V gene TRBV15 combines with J gene TRBJ1-5; 9 bases line up with TRBD1. The V gene end was trimmed by 5 bases and the J gene end by 6 bases; junction bases not matched to a gene: 14. CDR1 is LNHNV and CDR2 is YYDKDF in the germline V gene (reference sequence). CDR3 length: 17 amino acids. CDR3: CATSPGRTGTGIQPQHF. The CDR3 DNA follows: TGTGCCACCAGCCCGGGTCGAACAGGGACAGGGATTCAGCCCCAGCATTTT.

This clone showed up just once. This chain connects TRBV19 to TRBJ2-5; a possible D gene is TRBD1 (6 bases). The V gene lost 11 bases and the J gene lost 2 bases, with 18 bases spanning the gap. This CDR3 contains 14 residues. The germline V gene has CDR1 LNHDA and CDR2 SQIVND (reference sequence). CDR3 nucleotide sequence: TGTGCCGTCAAACAGCCAGGGGAACAAGAGACCCAGTACTTC. It encodes CAVKQPGEQETQYF. Combining the CDR3 with reference TRBV19 and TRBJ2-5 gives the whole variable domain DGGITQSPKYLFRKEGQNVTLSCEQNLNHDAMYWYRQDPGQGLRLIYYSQIVNDFQKGDIAEGYSVSREKKESFPLTVTSAQKNPTAFYLCAVKQPGEQETQYFGPGTRLLVL.

This clone was observed a single time. The gene calls are TRBV2 and TRBJ2-7; 9 bases fit TRBD2. The CDR3 sequence is 14 residues long. Germline trimming cut 6 bases from V and 4 bases from J; bases unmatched to any gene: 7. Germline loops: CDR1 SNHLY, CDR2 FYNNEI. The CDR3 spells CASSPSGTRYEQYF. In nucleotides, the CDR3 is TGTGCCAGCAGCCCTAGCGGGACACGGTACGAGCAGTACTTC.

The chain has TRBV27 and TRBJ2-1; TRBD2 aligns across 10 bases. This CDR3 spans 21 amino acids. The germline V gene has CDR1 MNHEY and CDR2 SMNVEV (reference sequence). Trimming cost V 2 bases and J 2 bases; bases outside gene matches: 18. The CDR3 nucleotides are TGTGCCAGCAGTTTACTACCTAGCGGGAGATCCCTGCTTGTAGCCTACAATGAGCAGTTCTTC. It yields the protein CASSLLPSGRSLLVAYNEQFF.

This chain uses TRBV15 with TRBJ2-5; 7 bases align to TRBD1. V lost 5 bases, J lost 2 bases, and 8 bases stayed unmatched. The CDR3 length is 15 residues. Germline V gene sequence: CDR1 LNHNV, CDR2 YYDKDF (reference sequence). The CDR3 reads CATSVRTGAQETQYF. The CDR3 nucleotides read TGTGCCACCAGCGTACGAACAGGGGCTCAAGAGACCCAGTACTTC.

Notes on this clone: Within the sample, other DNA sequences also encode this same CDR3. CDR3 loop: CASSFGLAGGTDTQYF. The CDR3 DNA sequence: TGTGCCAGCAGCTTCGGACTAGCGGGAGGCACAGATACGCAGTATTTT. The V call is TRBV5-4, the J call TRBJ2-3, with 13 bases identical to TRBD2. The CDR3 sequence is 16 residues long. V shed 2 bases and J 1 base; nucleotides not matched to a gene: 1. Germline CDR1 SGHNT, CDR2 YYREEE (reference sequence).

The genes are TRBV30 and TRBJ2-7, with TRBD2 as a possible D gene (6 bases). Between the trimmed V and J ends, which lost 7 bases and 2 bases, there was a span of 12 bases. The CDR3 consists of 12 residues. Germline CDR1 reads GTSNPN; CDR2 reads SVGIG (reference sequence). The CDR3 coding sequence is TGTGCCTCAGGCGGAGGGACCTACGAGCAGTACTTC. Translating gives CASGGGTYEQYF.

The rearrangement links TRBV2 to TRBJ1-5; TRBD1 matches at 7 bases. This CDR3 is 15 amino acids long. V shed 4 bases, J shed 7 bases, and the junction held 10 bases outside the gene matches. Germline CDR1 reads SNHLY; CDR2 reads FYNNEI. CDR3 nucleotides: TGTGCCAGCAGTGGACAGGGCTCAATAGGGCAGCCCCAGCATTTT. Amino acid sequence: CASSGQGSIGQPQHF.

The CDR3 DNA reads as TGTGCCAGCAGTCCACATCCGGGAAAACTGTTTTTT. This gives the protein CASSPHPGKLFF. This chain joins TRBV27 and TRBJ1-4; no clear D. The germline gives CDR1 MNHEY, CDR2 SMNVEV (reference sequence). Trimming left V 5 bases short and J 10 bases short, with 11 bases between. The CDR3 covers 12 residues.

This rearrangement joins TRBV18 to TRBJ1-1, with 10 bases aligning to TRBD1. The J segment lost 6 bases and the V segment lost 2 bases, leaving 3 bases of the junction unmatched. Germline V lookup: CDR1 KGHSH, CDR2 LQKENI. CDR3 length equals 14 residues. CDR3 nucleotide sequence: TGTGCCAGCTCACCAGAGACAGGGGGCCCTGAAGCTTTCTTT. Its protein is CASSPETGGPEAFF.

The chain carries TRBV9 and TRBJ2-5, with 7 bases that match TRBD2. Germline CDR1 is SGDLS and CDR2 is YYNGEE. The CDR3 runs to 14 residues. Trimming cost V 7 bases and J 2 bases; bases outside gene matches: 8. The CDR3 here is CASSPRGEQETQYF. The CDR3 DNA follows: TGTGCCAGCTCCCCCCGGGGGGAACAAGAGACCCAGTACTTC.

The chain couples TRBV19 to TRBJ2-2; TRBD1 might be the D (5 bases). Germline-derived CDR1 and CDR2 are LNHDA and SQIVND (reference sequence). The CDR3 spans 15 residues. V was cut by 5 bases and J by 1 base, with 11 bases left in between. The CDR3 bases are TGTGCCAGTAGTTGGGGCAGGATGAACACCGGGGAGCTGTTTTTT. This codes for CASSWGRMNTGELFF.

The chain carries TRBV19 and TRBJ1-2; 7 positions match TRBD1. CDR1 and CDR2 from the germline V gene are LNHDA and SQIVND (reference sequence). The CDR3 runs to 13 residues. Losses at the gene ends were 7 bases for V and 8 bases for J; bases not matched to a gene: 10. The CDR3 region is CASIDRVSEGYTF. In nucleotides, the CDR3 is TGTGCCAGTATCGACAGGGTGAGCGAAGGCTACACCTTC.

This clone has only one observation. The chain links TRBV5-4 to TRBJ2-5, with 9 bases fitting TRBD1. The length of the CDR3 is 15 residues. V was clipped by 4 bases and J by 5 bases; unmatched bases: 9. Germline assignment: CDR1 SGHNT and CDR2 YYREEE (reference sequence). The CDR3 loop reads CASSQMGQGWETQYF. The DNA of the CDR3 is TGTGCCAGCAGCCAGATGGGACAGGGTTGGGAGACCCAGTACTTC.

The chain joins TRBV18 to TRBJ2-5; D may be TRBD1 or TRBD2 (6 bases each). The CDR3 runs 18 residues. Germline CDR1 KGHSH, CDR2 LQKENI. V was trimmed by 0 bases and J by 2 bases, leaving 19 bases between them. The chain's CDR3 is CASSPPRYRGGGQETQYF. The CDR3 DNA sequence: TGTGCCAGCTCACCACCTCGTTATCGAGGGGGAGGACAAGAGACCCAGTACTTC.

This clone was seen a handful of times. The V and J genes are TRBV2 and TRBJ1-4; tentative D call: TRBD1 (5 bases). The CDR3 has 14 residues. V was trimmed by 4 bases and J by 7 bases, leaving 13 bases between them. CDR1 is SNHLY, CDR2 FYNNEI, per germline. The CDR3 protein is CASSAGSWVEKLFF. CDR3 bases: TGTGCCAGCAGTGCAGGGAGTTGGGTTGAAAAACTGTTTTTT.

Comments on this clone: Other DNA sequences in this specimen translate into the identical CDR3. The chain joins TRBV27 to TRBJ2-5; tentatively, D is TRBD2 (5 bases). Germline-derived CDR1 and CDR2 are MNHEY and SMNVEV (reference sequence). Trimming stripped 2 bases from V and 5 bases from J, with 9 bases between. The CDR3 sequence is 13 residues long. CDR3: CASSLVRGETQYF. The CDR3 DNA reads as TGTGCCAGCAGTTTAGTCCGCGGGGAGACCCAGTACTTC.

This chain joins TRBV15 and TRBJ2-1; D gene uncertain. The ends were cut back, 7 bases at V and 0 bases at J, with 10 bases in the middle. The CDR3 runs 14 residues. Germline values: CDR1 LNHNV, CDR2 YYDKDF (reference sequence). The CDR3, as DNA: TGTGCCACCACTAGGCATAGCTCCTACAATGAGCAGTTCTTC. Its protein product is CATTRHSSYNEQFF.